Included here is one T cell receptor beta chain sequence, with context. Antigen specificity is unknown. Markers CD45RO/CCR7/CD25/CD127/CD95/CD27 served to sort CD4+ naive, central memory, regulatory and stem cell-like memory cells. The data stem from a study of beta chain features in type 1 diabetes. In the study overall: Age, gender and cell yields were similar between patients and healthy donors. General study points: A closer apparent resemblance between naive, central memory and Treg TCRB repertoires was seen in patients than in healthy donors. More deletions and fewer insertions at VDJ junctions were found in patients with type 1 diabetes.

As every portion of the isolated RNA was reverse transcribed, the sequencing read expressed TCRB transcripts. Some clones are missing from TCRdb's copy, which holds only in-frame ones; the method was immunoSEQ multiplex PCR. The table records 810,000 or so clones, under 20% of them present only once. Trimming cost V 1 base and J 2 bases, with 9 bases left between them. CDR3 length: 14 residues. CDR1 is SGHTA, CDR2 FQGNSA, per germline. The receptor comes from a woman between 18 and 29 years old in good health. The chain joins TRBV7-2 to TRBJ2-7, with no clear D. The sequencing sample was made of naive CD4+ T cells from blood. CDR3 region: CASSLVVTAYEQYF. Here the CDR3 DNA reads TGTGCCAGCAGCTTAGTTGTAACCGCCTACGAGCAGTACTTC.